A single sample gave rise to the 4 T cell receptor beta chains below, sequenced in a study of graft-versus-host responses after intestinal transplantation. The repertoire was sequenced with immunoSEQ multiplex PCR; TCRdb's copy has only in-frame clones and lacks some. This sample has some 39,000 clones, with more than 80% found just once. The source material was PBMCs, sampled around 720 days after intestinal transplantation. The receptors here all came from a human patient who received an intestinal transplant, so some T cells may come from the graft donor.

The chain couples TRBV7-9 to TRBJ2-4; TRBD2 agrees at 11 bases. V was clipped by 0 bases and J by 4 bases; unmatched bases: 5. The V gene's germline CDR1 is SEHNR and CDR2 FQNEAQ (reference sequence). The CDR3 runs to 17 residues. The chain's CDR3 is CASSLARLAGGKNIQYF. The CDR3 nucleotides are TGTGCCAGCAGCTTAGCGCGGTTAGCGGGGGGGAAAAACATTCAGTACTTC.

This rearrangement joins TRBV19 to TRBJ1-1, with 7 bases fitting TRBD1. This CDR3 region has 17 residues. V was pared by 6 bases and J by 0 bases, with 13 bases of the junction left unmatched. From germline, CDR1 is LNHDA and CDR2 SQIVND (reference sequence). The CDR3 sequence is CASRIPTGAGMNTEAFF. DNA of the CDR3: TGTGCCAGTAGGATCCCCACAGGGGCTGGAATGAACACTGAAGCTTTCTTT.

The V and J genes are TRBV7-3 and TRBJ2-1, with unresolved D. The CDR3 is 16 amino acids. Germline V gene sequence: CDR1 SGHTA, CDR2 FQGTGA. The V end lost 2 bases, the J end lost 5 bases, and 16 bases lay between the germline ends. The CDR3 nucleotides read TGTGCCAGCAGCTTAGGCTTCTCCGGCATTAACAATGAGCAGTTCTTC. Translating gives CASSLGFSGINNEQFF.

CDR3 sequence (DNA): TGTGCCAGCAGGGGAAATCAGGCTCGACTGGAGCAGTTCTTC. Translating gives CASRGNQARLEQFF. The V call is TRBV28, the J call TRBJ2-1; D remains ambiguous. The ends were cut back, 6 bases at V and 10 bases at J, with 19 bases in the middle. The CDR3 runs 14 residues. Germline CDR1 reads MDHEN; CDR2 reads SYDVKM.